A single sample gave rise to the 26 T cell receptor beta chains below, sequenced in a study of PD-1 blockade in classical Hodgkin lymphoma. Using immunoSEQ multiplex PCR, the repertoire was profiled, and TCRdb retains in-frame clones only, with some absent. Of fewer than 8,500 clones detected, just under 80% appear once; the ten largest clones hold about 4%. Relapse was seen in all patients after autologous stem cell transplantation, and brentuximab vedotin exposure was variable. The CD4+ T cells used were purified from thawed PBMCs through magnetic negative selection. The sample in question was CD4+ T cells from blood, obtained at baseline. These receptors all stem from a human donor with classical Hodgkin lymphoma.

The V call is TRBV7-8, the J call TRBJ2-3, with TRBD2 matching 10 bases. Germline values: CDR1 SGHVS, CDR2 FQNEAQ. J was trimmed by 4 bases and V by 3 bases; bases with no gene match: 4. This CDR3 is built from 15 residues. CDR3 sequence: CASSLTSGSSDTQYF. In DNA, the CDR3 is TGTGCCAGCAGCTTGACTAGCGGGTCTTCAGATACGCAGTATTTT.

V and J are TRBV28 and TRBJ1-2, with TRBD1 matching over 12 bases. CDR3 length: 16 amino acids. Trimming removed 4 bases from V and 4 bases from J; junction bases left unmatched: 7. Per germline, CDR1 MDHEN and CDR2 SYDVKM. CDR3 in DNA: TGTGCCAGCAGTTCCGGGACAGGGGGCGCGGGCTATGGCTACACCTTC. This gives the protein CASSSGTGGAGYGYTF.

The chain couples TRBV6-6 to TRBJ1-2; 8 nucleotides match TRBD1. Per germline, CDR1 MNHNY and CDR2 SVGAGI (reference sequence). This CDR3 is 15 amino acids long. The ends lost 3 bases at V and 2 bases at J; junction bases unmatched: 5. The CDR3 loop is CASSYGDRLNYGYTF. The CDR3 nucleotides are TGTGCCAGCAGTTATGGGGACAGGTTAAACTATGGCTACACCTTC.

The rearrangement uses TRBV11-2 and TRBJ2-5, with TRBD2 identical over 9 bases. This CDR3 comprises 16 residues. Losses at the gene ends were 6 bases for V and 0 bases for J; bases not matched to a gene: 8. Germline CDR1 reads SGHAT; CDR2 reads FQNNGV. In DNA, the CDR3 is TGTGCCAGCAGACGAGGTAGCGGGGGCAACCAAGAGACCCAGTACTTC. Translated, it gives CASRRGSGGNQETQYF. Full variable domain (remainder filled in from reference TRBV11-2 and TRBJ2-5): EAGVAQSPRYKIIEKRQSVAFWCNPISGHATLYWYQQILGQGPKLLIQFQNNGVVDDSQLPKDRFSAERLKGVDSTLKIQPAKLEDSAVYLCASRRGSGGNQETQYFGPGTRLLVL.

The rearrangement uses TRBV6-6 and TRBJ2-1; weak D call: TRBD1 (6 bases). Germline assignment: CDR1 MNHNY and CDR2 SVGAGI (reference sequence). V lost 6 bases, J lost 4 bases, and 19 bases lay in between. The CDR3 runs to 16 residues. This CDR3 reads CASSPPGQKGYNEQFF. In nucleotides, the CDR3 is TGTGCCAGCAGCCCCCCCGGACAGAAGGGATACAATGAGCAGTTCTTC.

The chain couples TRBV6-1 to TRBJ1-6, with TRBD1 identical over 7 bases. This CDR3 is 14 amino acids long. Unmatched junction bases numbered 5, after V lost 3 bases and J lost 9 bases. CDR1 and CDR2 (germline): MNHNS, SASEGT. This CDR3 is CASSERGRGSPLHF. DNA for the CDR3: TGTGCCAGCAGTGAGAGGGGGCGAGGTTCACCCCTCCACTTT.

As DNA, the CDR3 is TGTGCCAGCAGCTTGGTTGGGCAGGGGATCCAAGAGACCCAGTACTTC. It yields the protein CASSLVGQGIQETQYF. The rearrangement links TRBV5-6 to TRBJ2-5; a weak D match, TRBD1 (6 bases). This CDR3 is 16 amino acids long. The ends were cut back, 0 bases at V and 1 base at J, with 13 bases in the middle. Germline loops: CDR1 SGHDT, CDR2 YYEEEE.

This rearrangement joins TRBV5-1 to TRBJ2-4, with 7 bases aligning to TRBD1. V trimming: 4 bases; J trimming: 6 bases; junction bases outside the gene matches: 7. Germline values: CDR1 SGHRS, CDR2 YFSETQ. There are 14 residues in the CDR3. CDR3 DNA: TGCGCCAGCAGCCCCTGGACAGGCGGAAACATTCAGTACTTC. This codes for CASSPWTGGNIQYF.

The chain's CDR3 is CASSPPRTDMNTEAFF. The CDR3 nucleotides read TGTGCCAGCAGCCCCCCACGGACGGACATGAACACTGAAGCTTTCTTT. The genes are TRBV11-2 and TRBJ1-1; tentatively, D is TRBD1 (5 bases). Germline CDR1 reads SGHAT; CDR2 reads FQNNGV. Trimming removed 5 bases at V and 0 bases at J, with 16 bases between. This CDR3 has 16 residues. The full variable domain, in which reference TRBV11-2 and TRBJ1-1 provide the parts outside the CDR3, is EAGVAQSPRYKIIEKRQSVAFWCNPISGHATLYWYQQILGQGPKLLIQFQNNGVVDDSQLPKDRFSAERLKGVDSTLKIQPAKLEDSAVYLCASSPPRTDMNTEAFFGQGTRLTVV.

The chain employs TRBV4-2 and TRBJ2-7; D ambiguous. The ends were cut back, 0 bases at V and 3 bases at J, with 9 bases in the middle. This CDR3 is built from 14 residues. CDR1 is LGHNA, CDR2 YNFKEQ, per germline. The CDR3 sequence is CASSQDDNNYEQYF. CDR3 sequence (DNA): TGTGCCAGCAGCCAAGACGATAATAACTACGAGCAGTACTTC.

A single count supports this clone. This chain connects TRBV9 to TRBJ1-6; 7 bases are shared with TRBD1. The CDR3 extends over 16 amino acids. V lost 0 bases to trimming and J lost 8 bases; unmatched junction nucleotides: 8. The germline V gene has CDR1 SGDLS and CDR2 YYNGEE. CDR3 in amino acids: CASSVALGQADSPLHF. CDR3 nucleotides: TGTGCCAGCAGCGTAGCCTTAGGACAGGCCGATTCACCCCTCCACTTT.

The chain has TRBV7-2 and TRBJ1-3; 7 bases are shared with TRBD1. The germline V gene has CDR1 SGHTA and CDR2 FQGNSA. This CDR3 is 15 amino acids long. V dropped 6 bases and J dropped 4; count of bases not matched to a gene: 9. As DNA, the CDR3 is TGTGCCAGCAGACAACCCGGGACAGCGGGAAACACCATATATTTT. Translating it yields CASRQPGTAGNTIYF.

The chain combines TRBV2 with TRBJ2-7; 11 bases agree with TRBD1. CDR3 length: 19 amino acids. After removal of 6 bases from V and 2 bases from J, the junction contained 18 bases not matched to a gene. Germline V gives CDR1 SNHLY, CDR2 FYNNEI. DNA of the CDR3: TGTGCCAGCAGCCCCTACGGACAGGGGGCGTGGGGATCAGCCTACGAGCAGTACGTC. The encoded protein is CASSPYGQGAWGSAYEQYV.

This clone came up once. As DNA, the CDR3 is TGTGCCAGCAGCGCGGACAGGGTTGATGAGGGCTACACCTTC. Translating gives CASSADRVDEGYTF. The V gene is TRBV7-9, the J gene TRBJ1-2; 8 bases are shared with TRBD1. Germline V gene sequence: CDR1 SEHNR, CDR2 FQNEAQ (reference sequence). The V and J ends lost 5 bases and 8 bases, in that order; junction bases with no gene match: 10. This CDR3 contains 14 residues.

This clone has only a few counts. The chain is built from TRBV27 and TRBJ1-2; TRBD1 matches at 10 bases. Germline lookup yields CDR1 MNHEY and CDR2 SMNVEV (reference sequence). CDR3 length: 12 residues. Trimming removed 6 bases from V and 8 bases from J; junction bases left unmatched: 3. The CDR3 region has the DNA TGTGCCAGCAGCGACAGGGGGCGAGGCTACACCTTC. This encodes CASSDRGRGYTF.

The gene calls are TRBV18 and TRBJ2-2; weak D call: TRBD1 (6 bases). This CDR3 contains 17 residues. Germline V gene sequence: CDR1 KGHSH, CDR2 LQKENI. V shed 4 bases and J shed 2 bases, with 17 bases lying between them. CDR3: CASSLVRAGTNTGELFF. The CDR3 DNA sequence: TGTGCCAGCTCACTCGTCCGGGCAGGGACAAACACCGGGGAGCTGTTTTTT.

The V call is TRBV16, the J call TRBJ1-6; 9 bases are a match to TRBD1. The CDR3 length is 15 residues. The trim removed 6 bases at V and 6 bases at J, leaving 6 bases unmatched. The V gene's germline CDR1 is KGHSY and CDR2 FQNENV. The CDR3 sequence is CASSRTGEGNSPLHF. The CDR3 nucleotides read TGTGCCAGCAGTCGGACAGGGGAAGGTAATTCACCCCTCCACTTT. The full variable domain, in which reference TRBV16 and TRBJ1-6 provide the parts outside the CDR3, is GEEVAQTPKHLVRGEGQKAKLYCAPIKGHSYVFWYQQVLKNEFKFLISFQNENVFDETGMPKERFSAKCLPNSPCSLEIQATKLEDSAVYFCASSRTGEGNSPLHFGNGTRLTVT.

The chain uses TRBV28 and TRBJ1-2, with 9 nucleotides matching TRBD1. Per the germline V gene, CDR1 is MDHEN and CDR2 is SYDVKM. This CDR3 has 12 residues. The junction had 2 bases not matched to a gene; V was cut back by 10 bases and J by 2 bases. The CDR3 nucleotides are TGTGCCATCGGGACAGGGAACTATGGCTACACCTTC. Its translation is CAIGTGNYGYTF.

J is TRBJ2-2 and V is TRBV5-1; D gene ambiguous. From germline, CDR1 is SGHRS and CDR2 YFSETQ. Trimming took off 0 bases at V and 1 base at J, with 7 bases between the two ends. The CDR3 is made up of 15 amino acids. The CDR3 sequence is CASSLDTRNTGELFF. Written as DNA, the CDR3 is TGCGCCAGCAGCTTGGACACCCGGAACACCGGGGAGCTGTTTTTT. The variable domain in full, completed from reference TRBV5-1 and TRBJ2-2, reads KAGVTQTPRYLIKTRGQQVTLSCSPISGHRSVSWYQQTPGQGLQFLFEYFSETQRNKGNFPGRFSGRQFSNSRSEMNVSTLELGDSALYLCASSLDTRNTGELFFGEGSRLTVL.

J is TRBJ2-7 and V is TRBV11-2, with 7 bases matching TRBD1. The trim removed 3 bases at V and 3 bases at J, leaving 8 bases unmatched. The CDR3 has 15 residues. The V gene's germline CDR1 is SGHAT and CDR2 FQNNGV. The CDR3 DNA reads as TGTGCCAGCAGCTTGACCGGGACAGATTACTACGAGCAGTACTTC. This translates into CASSLTGTDYYEQYF.

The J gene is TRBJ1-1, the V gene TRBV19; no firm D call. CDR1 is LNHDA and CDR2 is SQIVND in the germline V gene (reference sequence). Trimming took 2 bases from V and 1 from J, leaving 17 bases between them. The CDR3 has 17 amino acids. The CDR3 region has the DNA TGTGCCAGTAGTATAAGTAAGGGCTCAGTTTCGAACACTGAAGCTTTCTTT. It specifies CASSISKGSVSNTEAFF.

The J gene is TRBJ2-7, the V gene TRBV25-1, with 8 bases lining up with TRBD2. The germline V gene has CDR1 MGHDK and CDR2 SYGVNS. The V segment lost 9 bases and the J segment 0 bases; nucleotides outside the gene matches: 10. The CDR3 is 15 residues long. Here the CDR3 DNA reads TGTGCCAGTTCCTCTTCTGCGGGGGGCTCCTACGAGCAGTACTTC. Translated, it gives CASSSSAGGSYEQYF.

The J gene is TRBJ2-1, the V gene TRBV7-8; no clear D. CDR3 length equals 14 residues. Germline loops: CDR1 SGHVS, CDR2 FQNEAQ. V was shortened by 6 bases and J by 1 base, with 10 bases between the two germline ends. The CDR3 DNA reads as TGTGCCAGCAGGAGGACGAGTTCCTACAATGAGCAGTTCTTC. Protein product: CASRRTSSYNEQFF.

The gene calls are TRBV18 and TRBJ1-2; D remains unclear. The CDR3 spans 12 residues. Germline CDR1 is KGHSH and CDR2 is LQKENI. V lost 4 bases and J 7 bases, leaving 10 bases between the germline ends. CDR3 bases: TGTGCCAGCTCACTGCCGGGAGGTGGCTACACCTTC. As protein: CASSLPGGGYTF. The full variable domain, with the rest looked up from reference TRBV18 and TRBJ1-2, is NAGVMQNPRHLVRRRGQEARLRCSPMKGHSHVYWYRQLPEEGLKFMVYLQKENIIDESGMPKERFSAEFPKEGPSILRIQQVVRGDSAAYFCASSLPGGGYTFGSGTRLTVV.

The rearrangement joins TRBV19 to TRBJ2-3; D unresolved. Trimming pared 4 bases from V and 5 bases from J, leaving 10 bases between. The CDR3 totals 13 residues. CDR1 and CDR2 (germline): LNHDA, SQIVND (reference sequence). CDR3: CASSNLARDTQYF. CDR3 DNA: TGTGCCAGTAGTAACTTGGCGAGAGATACGCAGTATTTT.

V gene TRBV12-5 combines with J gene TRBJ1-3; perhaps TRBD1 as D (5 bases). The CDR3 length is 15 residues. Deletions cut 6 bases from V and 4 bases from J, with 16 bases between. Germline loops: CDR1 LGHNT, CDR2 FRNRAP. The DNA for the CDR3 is TGTGCTAGTGGCTCCTTGGGGGATTTGGGAAACACCATATATTTT. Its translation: CASGSLGDLGNTIYF.